This TCR beta chain was sequenced during a study of blood T cell repertoires in COVID-19. The CDR3 spans 15 residues. V was pared by 4 bases and J by 5 bases, with 5 bases of the junction left unmatched. The V gene's germline CDR1 is MGHRA and CDR2 YSYEKL. Only in-frame clones appear in the TCRdb table, and some are missing; sequencing was by immunoSEQ multiplex PCR. The repertoire holds 250,000 or so clones, approximately 86% seen once, with over 8% in the top ten. This sequence joins TRBV4-1 and TRBJ2-7; 13 bases are a match to TRBD2. This clonotype originated in a man in his forties with active or convalescent COVID-19. Sequencing was performed on peripheral blood. CDR3 coding DNA: TGCGCCAGCAGCCTCCGGACTAGCGGGAGCGACGAGCAGTACTTC. Translating it yields CASSLRTSGSDEQYF.